The 4 T cell receptor beta chains below come from one sample, sequenced in a study of spatial heterogeneity in lung cancer. Time point of the sample: blood at routine non-recurrence follow-up after resection. TCRdb reprocessed the 5' RACE reads with MiXCR, giving one entry per CDR3 protein. The sample yields under 45,000 distinct CDR3 sequences, more than 6.5% seen once. The sample in question was PBMCs, obtained at follow-up. The receptors here all came from a male donor with early-stage non-small cell lung cancer.

This clonotype was recorded many times. The V call is TRBV2, the J call TRBJ2-2; 7 bases agree with TRBD1. CDR1 is SNHLY, CDR2 FYNNEI, per germline. After removal of 10 bases from V and 0 bases from J, the junction contained 11 bases not matched to a gene. CDR3 length: 16 amino acids. CDR3 nucleotide sequence: TGTGCCACCTGGGACAGTTTGGGGTCGAACACCGGGGAGCTGTTTTTT. It encodes CATWDSLGSNTGELFF.

This clonotype was observed at least ten times. The gene calls are TRBV6-5 and TRBJ2-5, with TRBD2 matching 11 bases. Germline V CDR1 and CDR2: MNHEY, SVGAGI. The CDR3 is 13 residues long. J was trimmed by 6 bases and V by 4 bases; bases with no gene match: 1. The CDR3 is CASSSSGGKTQYF. Written as DNA, the CDR3 is TGTGCCAGCAGTTCTAGCGGGGGGAAGACCCAGTACTTC.

Ten or more counts support this clonotype. The chain combines TRBV27 with TRBJ2-7, with D uncertain. The CDR3 is 12 residues long. Trimming removed 6 bases from V and 0 bases from J, with 6 bases in between. Germline CDR1 and CDR2: MNHEY and SMNVEV (reference sequence). CDR3 in DNA: TGTGCCAGCAGATCAATCTCCTACGAGCAGTACTTC. Protein product: CASRSISYEQYF.

This clonotype was seen more than once but under ten times. The rearrangement uses TRBV3-1 and TRBJ2-2, with TRBD2 as a possible D gene (5 bases). Germline V lookup: CDR1 LGHDT, CDR2 YNNKEL (reference sequence). The V and J ends lost 4 bases and 5 bases respectively, with 17 bases between them. This CDR3 is built from 16 residues. This chain's CDR3 is CASSPDLAPLTGELFF. DNA for the CDR3: TGTGCCAGCAGCCCCGACCTAGCCCCGCTGACCGGGGAGCTGTTTTTT. The complete variable domain, with remaining parts taken from reference TRBV3-1 and TRBJ2-2, reads DTAVSQTPKYLVTQMGNDKSIKCEQNLGHDTMYWYKQDSKKFLKIMFSYNNKELIINETVPNRFSPKSPDKAHLNLHINSLELGDSAVYFCASSPDLAPLTGELFFGEGSRLTVL.